The text below deals with one TCR beta chain. Its specificity is not known. The V gene end was trimmed by 2 bases and the J gene end by 5 bases; junction bases not matched to a gene: 17. The V gene's germline CDR1 is SGHVS and CDR2 FNYEAQ. The CDR3 covers 18 residues. Researchers ran the PCR with 60 Vbeta and 13 Jbeta primers. The data were produced by immunoSEQ multiplex PCR, yet TCRdb's version contains in-frame clones alone and is incomplete. Its table lists under 90,000 clones. The data belong to a study of cytomegalovirus exposure and HLA in healthy donors. Study observations and caveats: Only CMV serostatus was available as immune exposure information. Within a later analysis, the majority of CMV-associated TCR beta chains appeared HLA-restricted.

Specimen: PBMCs. The rearrangement uses TRBV7-6 and TRBJ2-7; 8 bases fit TRBD2. The clonotype originates from a female donor in good health and CMV-seropositive. In nucleotides, the CDR3 is TGTGCCAGCAGCTTAACGGAGGCGGCGGGGGGCCGGTGGAACGAGCAGTACTTC. It specifies CASSLTEAAGGRWNEQYF.